The rows below give T cell receptor beta chains drawn from one sample of a study of blood T cell repertoires in COVID-19. Repertoires were generated with immunoSEQ multiplex PCR, while TCRdb's copy carries only in-frame clones and drops some. The top ten clones hold approximately 1.7% of a sample with approximately 200,000 clones, about 85% of them seen once. What was sequenced was peripheral blood. These receptor sequences come from a man between 65 and 80 years old with acute or convalescent COVID-19. CDR3s include the opening cysteine and the closing phenylalanine or tryptophan. Fields, in order: V gene, J gene, clone size, CDR3 length, D gene, CDR3 protein, CDR3 DNA. A D gene is named only where the DNA matches it firmly. Expanded clones are given a class, and other clones once, few, many or no size at all.

V gene: TRBV5-1
J gene: TRBJ1-2
clone size: NA
CDR3 length: 13
D gene: NA
CDR3 protein: CASSLSADRGYTF
CDR3 DNA: TGCGCCAGCAGCTTGTCGGCGGATCGGGGCTACACCTTC

V gene: TRBV4-1
J gene: TRBJ1-1
clone size: once
CDR3 length: 17
D gene: TRBD1
CDR3 protein: CASSPYRTGARGTEAFF
CDR3 DNA: TGCGCCAGCAGCCCCTATCGGACAGGGGCTAGGGGCACTGAAGCTTTCTTT

V gene: TRBV2
J gene: TRBJ2-7
clone size: few
CDR3 length: 12
D gene: NA
CDR3 protein: CASGEQSHEQYF
CDR3 DNA: TGTGCCTCCGGGGAGCAGTCCCACGAGCAGTACTTC

V gene: TRBV18
J gene: TRBJ2-2
clone size: NA
CDR3 length: 16
D gene: TRBD1
CDR3 protein: CASSPGQPNAAGELFF
CDR3 DNA: TGTGCCAGCTCACCGGGACAGCCGAATGCCGCCGGGGAGCTGTTTTTT

V gene: TRBV7-8
J gene: TRBJ2-7
clone size: once
CDR3 length: 14
D gene: TRBD1
CDR3 protein: CASSYGQGVREQYF
CDR3 DNA: TGTGCCAGCAGCTATGGACAGGGTGTTAGGGAGCAGTACTTC

V gene: TRBV4-2
J gene: TRBJ2-2
clone size: NA
CDR3 length: 14
D gene: NA
CDR3 protein: CASSLKTHTGELFF
CDR3 DNA: TGTGCCAGCAGCCTAAAAACTCACACCGGGGAGCTGTTTTTT

V gene: TRBV21-1
J gene: TRBJ1-1
clone size: NA
CDR3 length: 14
D gene: NA
CDR3 protein: CASTAGGSNTEAFF
CDR3 DNA: TGTGCCAGCACCGCAGGGGGGAGCAACACTGAAGCTTTCTTT

V gene: TRBV21-1
J gene: TRBJ1-2
clone size: NA
CDR3 length: 13
D gene: NA
CDR3 protein: CATPAAGNYGYTF
CDR3 DNA: TGTGCCACGCCTGCGGCAGGGAACTATGGCTACACCTTC

V gene: TRBV11-3
J gene: TRBJ2-7
clone size: NA
CDR3 length: 14
D gene: TRBD2
CDR3 protein: CASSVTSGSYEQYF
CDR3 DNA: TGTGCCAGCAGCGTGACTAGCGGTTCCTACGAGCAGTACTTC

V gene: TRBV18
J gene: TRBJ2-1
clone size: NA
CDR3 length: 15
D gene: TRBD2
CDR3 protein: CASSPPGLASNEQFF
CDR3 DNA: TGTGCCAGCTCACCACCCGGACTAGCGTCGAATGAGCAGTTCTTC

V gene: TRBV18
J gene: TRBJ1-2
clone size: NA
CDR3 length: 16
D gene: TRBD1
CDR3 protein: CASSPGDRGLGYGYTF
CDR3 DNA: TGTGCCAGCTCACCGGGGGACAGGGGCCTCGGCTATGGCTACACCTTC

V gene: TRBV12-2
J gene: TRBJ2-7
clone size: once
CDR3 length: 17
D gene: NA
CDR3 protein: CASRSNRKDREVGEQYF
CDR3 DNA: TGTGCAAGTCGCTCTAATCGAAAGGACAGGGAGGTCGGCGAGCAGTACTTC

V gene: TRBV25-1
J gene: TRBJ1-4
clone size: NA
CDR3 length: 15
D gene: TRBD1
CDR3 protein: CASSKGGITNEKLFF
CDR3 DNA: TGTGCCAGCAGTAAAGGGGGCATCACTAATGAAAAACTGTTTTTT

V gene: TRBV28
J gene: TRBJ2-1
clone size: NA
CDR3 length: 16
D gene: NA
CDR3 protein: CASRPGGAGSYNEQFF
CDR3 DNA: TGTGCCAGCAGGCCCGGAGGGGCAGGGTCCTACAATGAGCAGTTCTTC

V gene: TRBV7-3
J gene: TRBJ2-2
clone size: NA
CDR3 length: 14
D gene: NA
CDR3 protein: CASSLIVAGGELFF
CDR3 DNA: TGTGCCAGCAGCTTAATTGTGGCGGGCGGGGAGCTGTTTTTT

V gene: TRBV28
J gene: TRBJ1-1
clone size: NA
CDR3 length: 12
D gene: NA
CDR3 protein: CASSPWLYKAFF
CDR3 DNA: TGTGCCAGCAGCCCTTGGTTATACAAAGCTTTCTTT

V gene: TRBV5-6
J gene: TRBJ2-1
clone size: NA
CDR3 length: 14
D gene: NA
CDR3 protein: CASSLGSRGNEQFF
CDR3 DNA: TGTGCCAGCAGCTTGGGAAGTAGGGGGAATGAGCAGTTCTTC

V gene: TRBV9
J gene: TRBJ2-2
clone size: NA
CDR3 length: 15
D gene: NA
CDR3 protein: CASSVVSELSGELFF
CDR3 DNA: TGTGCCAGCAGCGTAGTTTCCGAGTTGAGCGGGGAGCTGTTTTTT

V gene: TRBV5-5
J gene: TRBJ2-5
clone size: NA
CDR3 length: 18
D gene: NA
CDR3 protein: CASSLGGIRTGWEETQYF
CDR3 DNA: TGTGCCAGCAGCTTGGGTGGAATCCGCACGGGGTGGGAAGAGACCCAGTACTTC

V gene: TRBV7-8
J gene: TRBJ2-1
clone size: NA
CDR3 length: 13
D gene: TRBD1
CDR3 protein: CASSIGTGGIAFF
CDR3 DNA: TGTGCCAGCAGCATTGGGACAGGGGGTATAGCGTTCTTC

V gene: TRBV7-3
J gene: TRBJ1-1
clone size: NA
CDR3 length: 14
D gene: TRBD1
CDR3 protein: CASSLQGARTEAFF
CDR3 DNA: TGTGCCAGCAGCTTACAGGGGGCGAGGACTGAAGCTTTCTTT

V gene: TRBV7-2
J gene: TRBJ2-1
clone size: NA
CDR3 length: 15
D gene: NA
CDR3 protein: CASSAAASSYNEQFF
CDR3 DNA: TGTGCCAGCAGCGCAGCGGCCAGCTCCTACAATGAGCAGTTCTTC

V gene: TRBV6-5
J gene: TRBJ1-1
clone size: NA
CDR3 length: 13
D gene: NA
CDR3 protein: CASSYSRETEAFF
CDR3 DNA: TGTGCCAGCAGTTACTCTCGGGAAACTGAAGCTTTCTTT

V gene: TRBV27
J gene: TRBJ2-7
clone size: NA
CDR3 length: 15
D gene: NA
CDR3 protein: CASRAGIYQGDEQYF
CDR3 DNA: TGTGCCAGCAGGGCGGGGATCTACCAGGGGGACGAGCAGTACTTC

V gene: TRBV20-1
J gene: TRBJ2-3
clone size: NA
CDR3 length: 17
D gene: TRBD2
CDR3 protein: CSASWAGVRPRADTQYF
CDR3 DNA: TGCAGTGCCAGTTGGGCGGGAGTTAGACCGCGGGCAGATACGCAGTATTTT

V gene: TRBV28
J gene: TRBJ2-7
clone size: NA
CDR3 length: 14
D gene: TRBD1
CDR3 protein: CASLSQGYSYEQYF
CDR3 DNA: TGTGCCAGCTTGTCACAGGGGTACTCCTACGAGCAGTACTTC

V gene: TRBV6-5
J gene: TRBJ2-5
clone size: NA
CDR3 length: 15
D gene: TRBD1
CDR3 protein: CASSYLGQGKETQYF
CDR3 DNA: TGTGCCAGCAGTTACTTGGGACAGGGGAAAGAGACCCAGTACTTC

V gene: TRBV13
J gene: TRBJ2-1
clone size: NA
CDR3 length: 17
D gene: TRBD2
CDR3 protein: CASSQPMGLAGVGEQFF
CDR3 DNA: TGTGCCAGCAGCCAACCGATGGGACTAGCGGGAGTCGGTGAGCAGTTCTTC

V gene: TRBV21-1
J gene: TRBJ2-1
clone size: once
CDR3 length: 14
D gene: NA
CDR3 protein: CASLAGGDYNEQFF
CDR3 DNA: TGTGCCAGTCTAGCGGGAGGGGACTACAATGAGCAGTTCTTC

V gene: TRBV28
J gene: TRBJ2-6
clone size: NA
CDR3 length: 16
D gene: NA
CDR3 protein: CASNGLEVSGANVLTF
CDR3 DNA: TGTGCCAGCAATGGGCTGGAAGTCTCTGGGGCCAACGTCCTGACTTTC

V gene: TRBV14
J gene: TRBJ1-2
clone size: once
CDR3 length: 15
D gene: TRBD1
CDR3 protein: CASSQEQGGNYGYTF
CDR3 DNA: TGTGCCAGCAGCCAAGAACAGGGGGGAAACTATGGCTACACCTTC

V gene: TRBV6-6
J gene: TRBJ2-7
clone size: NA
CDR3 length: 14
D gene: TRBD2
CDR3 protein: CASSYSGGIYEQYF
CDR3 DNA: TGTGCCAGCAGTTACTCGGGAGGGATCTACGAGCAGTACTTC

V gene: TRBV6-1
J gene: TRBJ2-1
clone size: NA
CDR3 length: 16
D gene: TRBD2
CDR3 protein: CASSGSSGGSYNEQFF
CDR3 DNA: TGTGCCAGCAGTGGTTCTAGCGGGGGCTCCTACAATGAGCAGTTCTTC